Below, one T cell receptor beta chain is given with its context. These data come from a study of blood T cell repertoires in COVID-19. Study-level information: Whether acute or convalescent, the COVID-19 samples came from the United States, Italy and Spain. From T cells, B-cell-depleted T cells, or PBMCs came the material, which was cDNA or gDNA.

How the authors handled the data: Reference gene primer amplification yielded estimated nucleated cell counts. Libraries were prepared by immunoSEQ multiplex PCR; TCRdb keeps only in-frame clonotypes and omits some of them. The DNA gave D and trimming, while V, J and clone size come from that table. The table shows 300,000 to 400,000 clones, with about 90% occurring only once. Germline V gives CDR1 SGHTA, CDR2 FQGNSA. V lost 1 base to trimming and J lost 2 bases, with 8 bases between them. CDR3 size: 14 residues. This receptor was obtained from a woman between 18 and 29 years old who had recovered from COVID-19. What was sequenced was peripheral blood. V is TRBV7-2 and J is TRBJ1-2, with D hard to call. The chain's CDR3 is CASSLVGGNYGYTF. Here the CDR3 DNA reads TGTGCCAGCAGCTTAGTCGGCGGGAACTATGGCTACACCTTC.